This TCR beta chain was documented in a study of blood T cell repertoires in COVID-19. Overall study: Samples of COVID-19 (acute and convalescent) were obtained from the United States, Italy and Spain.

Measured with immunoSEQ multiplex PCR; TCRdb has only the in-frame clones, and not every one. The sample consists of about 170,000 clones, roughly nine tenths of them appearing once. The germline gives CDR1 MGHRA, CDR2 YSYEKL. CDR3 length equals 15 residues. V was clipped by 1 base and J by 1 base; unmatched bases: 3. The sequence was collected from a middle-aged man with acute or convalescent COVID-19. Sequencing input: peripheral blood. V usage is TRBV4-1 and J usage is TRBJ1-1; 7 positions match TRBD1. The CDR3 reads CASSQADRKNTEAFF. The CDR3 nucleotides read TGCGCCAGCAGCCAAGCGGACAGGAAGAACACTGAAGCTTTCTTT.